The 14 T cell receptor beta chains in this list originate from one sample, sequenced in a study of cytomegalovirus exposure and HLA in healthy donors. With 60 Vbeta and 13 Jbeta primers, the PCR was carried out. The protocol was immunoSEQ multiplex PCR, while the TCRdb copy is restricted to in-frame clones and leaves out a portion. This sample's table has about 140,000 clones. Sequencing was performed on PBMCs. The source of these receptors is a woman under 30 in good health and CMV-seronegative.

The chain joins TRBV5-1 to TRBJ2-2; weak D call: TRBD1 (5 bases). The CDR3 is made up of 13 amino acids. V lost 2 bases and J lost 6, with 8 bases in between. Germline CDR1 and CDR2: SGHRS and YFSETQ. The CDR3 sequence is CASSLQDPGELFF. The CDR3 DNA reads TGCGCCAGCAGCTTACAGGATCCCGGGGAGCTGTTTTTT.

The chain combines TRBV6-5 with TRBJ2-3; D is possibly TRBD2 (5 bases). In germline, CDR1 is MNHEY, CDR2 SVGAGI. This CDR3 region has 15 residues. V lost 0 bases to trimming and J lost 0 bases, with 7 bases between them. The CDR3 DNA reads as TGTGCCAGCAGTTACTCCTGGACTAGCACAGATACGCAGTATTTT. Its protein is CASSYSWTSTDTQYF.

CDR3 region: CASSEGQIGTEAFF. CDR3 nucleotides: TGTGCCAGCAGTGAAGGACAGATCGGCACTGAAGCTTTCTTT. This sequence joins TRBV6-1 and TRBJ1-1, with D maybe TRBD1 (5 bases). Trimming cost V 1 base and J 4 bases, with 10 bases left between them. CDR1 MNHNS and CDR2 SASEGT come from the germline V gene. This CDR3 comprises 14 residues.

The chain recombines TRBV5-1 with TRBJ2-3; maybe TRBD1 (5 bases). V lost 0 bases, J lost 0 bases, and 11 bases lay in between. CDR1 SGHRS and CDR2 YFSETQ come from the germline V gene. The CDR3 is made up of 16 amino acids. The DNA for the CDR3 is TGCGCCAGCAGCTTGGCCCGACAGTACAGCACAGATACGCAGTATTTT. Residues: CASSLARQYSTDTQYF.

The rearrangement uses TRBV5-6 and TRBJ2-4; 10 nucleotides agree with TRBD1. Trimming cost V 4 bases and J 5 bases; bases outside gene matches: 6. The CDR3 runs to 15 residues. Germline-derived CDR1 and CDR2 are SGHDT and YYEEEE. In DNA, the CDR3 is TGTGCCAGCAGCGCCGGACAGGGGGGCGAAAACATTCAGTACTTC. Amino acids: CASSAGQGGENIQYF. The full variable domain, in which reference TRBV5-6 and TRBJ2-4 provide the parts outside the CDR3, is DAGVTQSPTHLIKTRGQQVTLRCSPKSGHDTVSWYQQALGQGPQFIFQYYEEEERQRGNFPDRFSGHQFPNYSSELNVNALLLGDSALYLCASSAGQGGENIQYFGAGTRLSVL.

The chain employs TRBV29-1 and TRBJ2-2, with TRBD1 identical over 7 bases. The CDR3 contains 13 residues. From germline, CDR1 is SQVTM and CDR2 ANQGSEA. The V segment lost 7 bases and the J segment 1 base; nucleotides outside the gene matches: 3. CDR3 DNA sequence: TGCAGCGCCAACAGGGGGAACACCGGGGAGCTGTTTTTT. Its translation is CSANRGNTGELFF.

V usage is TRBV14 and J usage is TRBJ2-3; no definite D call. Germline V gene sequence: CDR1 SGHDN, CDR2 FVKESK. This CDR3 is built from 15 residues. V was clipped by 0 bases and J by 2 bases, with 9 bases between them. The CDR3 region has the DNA TGTGCCAGCAGCCAAGATCTTGTCCCCACAGATACGCAGTATTTT. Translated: CASSQDLVPTDTQYF.

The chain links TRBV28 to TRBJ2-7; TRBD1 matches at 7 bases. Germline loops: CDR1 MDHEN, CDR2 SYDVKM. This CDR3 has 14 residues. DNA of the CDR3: TGTGCCAGCAGTTCCGGAGGACGGGACAGCCAAAATGACGTC. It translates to CASSSGGRDSQNDV.

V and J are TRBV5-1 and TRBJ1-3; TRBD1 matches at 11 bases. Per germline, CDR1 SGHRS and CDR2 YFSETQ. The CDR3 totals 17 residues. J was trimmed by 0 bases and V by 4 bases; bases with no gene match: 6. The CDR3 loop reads CASSRRTGGVSGNTIYF. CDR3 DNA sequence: TGCGCCAGCAGCCGGCGGACAGGGGGCGTCTCTGGAAACACCATATATTTT.

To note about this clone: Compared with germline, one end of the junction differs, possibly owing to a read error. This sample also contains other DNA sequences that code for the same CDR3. In nucleotides, the CDR3 is TGCGCCATTCAAAGCGGGAGGTTAGGAGCCACAGATACGCAGTATTTT. Translation gives CAIQSGRLGATDTQYF. The chain employs TRBV10-3 and TRBJ2-3; 9 bases match TRBD2. This CDR3 is 16 amino acids long. Germline V lookup: CDR1 ENHRY, CDR2 SYGVKD.

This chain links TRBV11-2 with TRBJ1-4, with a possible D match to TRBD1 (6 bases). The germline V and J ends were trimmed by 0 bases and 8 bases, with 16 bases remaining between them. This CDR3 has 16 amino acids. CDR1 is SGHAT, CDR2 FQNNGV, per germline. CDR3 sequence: CASSLDGRGAGEKLFF. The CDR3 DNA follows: TGTGCCAGCAGCTTAGATGGCAGGGGCGCAGGAGAAAAACTGTTTTTT.

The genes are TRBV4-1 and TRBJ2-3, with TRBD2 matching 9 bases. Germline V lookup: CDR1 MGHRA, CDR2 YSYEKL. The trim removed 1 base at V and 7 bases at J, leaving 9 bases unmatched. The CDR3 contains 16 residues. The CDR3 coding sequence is TGCGCCAGCAGCCAAGCCCAGGCGGGAGGGCCAAATACGCAGTATTTT. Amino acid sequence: CASSQAQAGGPNTQYF.

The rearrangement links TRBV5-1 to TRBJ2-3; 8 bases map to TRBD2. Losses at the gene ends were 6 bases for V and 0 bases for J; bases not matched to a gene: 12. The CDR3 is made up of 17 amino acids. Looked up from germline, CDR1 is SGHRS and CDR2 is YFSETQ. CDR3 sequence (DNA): TGCGCCAGCAAGTCAGGACGGGCGGGAGGTAGCACAGATACGCAGTATTTT. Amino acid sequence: CASKSGRAGGSTDTQYF.

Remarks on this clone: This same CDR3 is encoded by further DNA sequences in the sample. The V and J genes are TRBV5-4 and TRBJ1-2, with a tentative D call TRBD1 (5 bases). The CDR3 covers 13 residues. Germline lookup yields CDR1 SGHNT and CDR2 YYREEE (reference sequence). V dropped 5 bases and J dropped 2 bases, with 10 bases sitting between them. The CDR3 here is CASSRQGNYGYTF. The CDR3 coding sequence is TGTGCCAGCAGTCGGCAGGGCAACTATGGCTACACCTTC.